The 25 T cell receptor beta chains in this list originate from one sample, sequenced in a study of blood T cell repertoires in COVID-19. The protocol was immunoSEQ multiplex PCR, while the TCRdb copy is restricted to in-frame clones and leaves out a portion. The table lists about 45,000 clones, 75% to 85% of them singletons. Sequenced sample: peripheral blood. The source is a man older than 75 in a cohort sampled during active COVID-19.

The chain recombines TRBV9 with TRBJ2-5; the D gene is possibly TRBD1 (5 bases). The CDR3 has 15 residues. Trimming took 4 bases from V and 5 from J, leaving 18 bases between them. Germline assignment: CDR1 SGDLS and CDR2 YYNGEE. The CDR3 protein is CASSPSQGLGETQYF. In DNA form, the CDR3 reads TGTGCCAGCAGCCCCTCCCAGGGTTTAGGGGAGACCCAGTACTTC.

J is TRBJ1-6 and V is TRBV24-1; tentatively, D is TRBD1 (5 bases). With 9 bases removed from V and 5 bases from J, the gap between germline ends came to 16 bases. The CDR3 spans 15 residues. Germline CDR1 and CDR2: KGHDR and SFDVKD. This CDR3 reads CATEAGGTHNSPLHF. The CDR3 DNA follows: TGTGCCACCGAGGCGGGCGGGACCCATAATTCACCCCTCCACTTT.

This clone was seen just once. The CDR3 DNA follows: TGTGCCACCCAAACAGATACGCAGTATTTT. Encoded protein: CATQTDTQYF. The rearrangement joins TRBV7-9 to TRBJ2-3; D is uncertain. Germline V lookup: CDR1 SEHNR, CDR2 FQNEAQ (reference sequence). This CDR3 is 10 amino acids long. The V and J ends lost 10 bases and 3 bases respectively, with 5 bases between them.

The chain couples TRBV2 to TRBJ1-4; D gene ambiguous. V was clipped by 6 bases and J by 7 bases, with 6 bases between them. Germline CDR1 reads SNHLY; CDR2 reads FYNNEI. This CDR3 contains 11 residues. In nucleotides, the CDR3 is TGTGCCAGCAGCCTATTTGAAAAACTGTTTTTT. This encodes CASSLFEKLFF.

V is TRBV29-1 and J is TRBJ2-1; 9 nucleotides line up with TRBD1. Germline CDR1 reads SQVTM; CDR2 reads ANQGSEA. CDR3 length: 14 amino acids. V lost 7 bases, J lost 9 bases, and 13 bases stayed unmatched. This CDR3 is CSARTGGQGGEQFF. CDR3 sequence (DNA): TGCAGCGCCAGAACCGGGGGACAGGGCGGTGAGCAGTTCTTC.

This clone was picked up one time. The J gene is TRBJ2-7, the V gene TRBV7-9, with TRBD1 as a possible D gene (6 bases). The CDR3 is 15 amino acids. Per germline, CDR1 SEHNR and CDR2 FQNEAQ (reference sequence). V shed 5 bases and J shed 0 bases, with 14 bases lying between them. CDR3 sequence: CASSPRTAFSYEQYF. DNA for the CDR3: TGTGCCAGCAGCCCCAGGACAGCTTTCTCCTACGAGCAGTACTTC.

The chain recombines TRBV6-5 with TRBJ2-2; 8 positions agree with TRBD1. The CDR3 sequence is 14 residues long. The junction had 9 bases not matched to a gene; V was cut back by 9 bases and J by 6 bases. Germline CDR1 MNHEY, CDR2 SVGAGI. The CDR3 spells CASVRQGLAGELFF. The CDR3 DNA follows: TGTGCCAGTGTGAGACAGGGGTTAGCCGGGGAGCTGTTTTTT.

This rearrangement joins TRBV9 to TRBJ2-6; TRBD1 matches 11 bases. V shed 3 bases and J 2 bases; nucleotides not matched to a gene: 4. The CDR3 has 17 residues. Per the germline V gene, CDR1 is SGDLS and CDR2 is YYNGEE. CDR3 coding DNA: TGTGCCAGCAGCGCCCCGGGACAGGGGGCTGGGGCCAACGTCCTGACTTTC. Protein product: CASSAPGQGAGANVLTF.

V is TRBV12-3 or TRBV12-4 and J is TRBJ1-1; the D is unclear. This CDR3 is 13 amino acids long. Trimming shortened V by 2 bases and J by 4 bases, and 8 bases separated the two germline ends. This CDR3 is CASSLSRSTEAFF. The DNA of the CDR3 is TGTGCCAGCAGTTTATCCAGAAGCACTGAAGCTTTCTTT.

This clone appeared once. The chain has TRBV4-3 and TRBJ1-2; TRBD1 aligns across 8 bases. Germline V gene data show CDR1 as LGHNA and CDR2 as YSLEER. V was pared by 0 bases and J by 4 bases, with 7 bases of the junction left unmatched. This CDR3 comprises 16 residues. The CDR3 DNA reads TGCGCCAGCAGCCAAGAAGCCAGGGGGCGTAGCTATGGCTACACCTTC. It translates to CASSQEARGRSYGYTF.

V usage is TRBV15 and J usage is TRBJ2-4; a possible D gene is TRBD1 (6 bases). V lost 3 bases and J 9 bases, leaving 12 bases between the germline ends. CDR1 and CDR2 from the germline V gene are LNHNV and YYDKDF (reference sequence). The CDR3 runs to 13 residues. CDR3 sequence: CATSSTGLGIQYF. DNA for the CDR3: TGTGCCACCAGCAGCACAGGGTTAGGCATTCAGTACTTC.

The chain links TRBV2 to TRBJ2-1; 14 nucleotides align to TRBD2. Germline V CDR1 and CDR2: SNHLY, FYNNEI. The CDR3 length is 15 residues. Trimming at V came to 5 bases and at J to 8 bases, leaving 5 bases not matched to a gene. This CDR3 reads CASSLTSGRADEQFF. The DNA for the CDR3 is TGTGCCAGCAGTCTGACTAGCGGGAGGGCCGATGAGCAGTTCTTC.

This chain links TRBV7-8 with TRBJ2-1, with 13 bases aligning to TRBD2. The CDR3 consists of 17 residues. V lost 3 bases and J lost 2; bases outside the gene matches: 4. CDR1 and CDR2 (germline): SGHVS, FQNEAQ. The CDR3 loop reads CASSLWTSGGAYNEQFF. The CDR3 DNA sequence: TGTGCCAGCAGCTTGTGGACTAGCGGGGGCGCCTACAATGAGCAGTTCTTC.

This clone has a handful of counts. Other DNA variants within this sample encode the same CDR3. V is TRBV11-2 and J is TRBJ1-2; D is undetermined. V lost 3 bases, J lost 4 bases, and 9 bases lay in between. The CDR3 is 13 amino acids. The germline V gene encodes CDR1 SGHAT and CDR2 FQNNGV. The CDR3 reads CASSLVRGYGYTF. The CDR3 coding sequence is TGTGCCAGCAGCTTGGTAAGAGGCTATGGCTACACCTTC. Looking up the rest from reference TRBV11-2 and TRBJ1-2 gives the full variable domain: EAGVAQSPRYKIIEKRQSVAFWCNPISGHATLYWYQQILGQGPKLLIQFQNNGVVDDSQLPKDRFSAERLKGVDSTLKIQPAKLEDSAVYLCASSLVRGYGYTFGSGTRLTVV.

This rearrangement joins TRBV6-5 to TRBJ2-1; D is perhaps TRBD1 (6 bases). The CDR3 covers 15 residues. Germline CDR1 reads MNHEY; CDR2 reads SVGAGI. The CDR3 is CATHPPGVPYNEQFF. DNA for the CDR3: TGTGCTACCCATCCCCCAGGGGTACCCTACAATGAGCAGTTCTTC.

This clone was found once. The CDR3 sequence is CASSIWGQGAYGYTF. DNA of the CDR3: TGTGCCAGTAGTATTTGGGGACAGGGGGCGTATGGCTACACCTTC. V gene TRBV19 combines with J gene TRBJ1-2; the match to TRBD1 covers 12 bases. Germline CDR1 and CDR2: LNHDA and SQIVND (reference sequence). This CDR3 comprises 15 residues. J was trimmed by 5 bases and V by 3 bases; bases with no gene match: 4. Using reference TRBV19 and TRBJ1-2 for the parts outside the CDR3, the full variable domain is DGGITQSPKYLFRKEGQNVTLSCEQNLNHDAMYWYRQDPGQGLRLIYYSQIVNDFQKGDIAEGYSVSREKKESFPLTVTSAQKNPTAFYLCASSIWGQGAYGYTFGSGTRLTVV.

This chain links TRBV19 with TRBJ2-5; D possibly corresponds to TRBD1 (5 bases). CDR1 is LNHDA, CDR2 SQIVND, per germline (reference sequence). V dropped 4 bases and J dropped 7 bases, with 22 bases sitting between them. This CDR3 comprises 16 residues. CDR3 protein: CASSKGRDLRLGTQYF. CDR3 in DNA: TGTGCCAGTAGTAAGGGCAGGGATCTTAGACTGGGGACCCAGTACTTC.

The chain uses TRBV28 and TRBJ2-2; the match to TRBD2 covers 7 bases. The V gene's germline CDR1 is MDHEN and CDR2 SYDVKM. V lost 5 bases, J lost 6 bases, and 15 bases stayed unmatched. The length of the CDR3 is 17 residues. The DNA for the CDR3 is TGTGCCAGCAGTCCCCACCGGAGCGGGACGCGACCCGGGGAGCTGTTTTTT. It is translated as CASSPHRSGTRPGELFF. Looking up the rest from reference TRBV28 and TRBJ2-2 gives the full variable domain: DVKVTQSSRYLVKRTGEKVFLECVQDMDHENMFWYRQDPGLGLRLIYFSYDVKMKEKGDIPEGYSVSREKKERFSLILESASTNQTSMYLCASSPHRSGTRPGELFFGEGSRLTVL.

J is TRBJ1-4 and V is TRBV19; D ambiguous. V lost 1 base, J lost 3 bases, and 12 bases lay in between. The CDR3 covers 16 residues. Germline V gene sequence: CDR1 LNHDA, CDR2 SQIVND (reference sequence). This chain's CDR3 is CASSIGRNRANEKLFF. The CDR3, as DNA: TGTGCCAGTAGTATAGGGCGGAACCGAGCTAATGAAAAACTGTTTTTT. Full variable domain (rest looked up from reference TRBV19 and TRBJ1-4): DGGITQSPKYLFRKEGQNVTLSCEQNLNHDAMYWYRQDPGQGLRLIYYSQIVNDFQKGDIAEGYSVSREKKESFPLTVTSAQKNPTAFYLCASSIGRNRANEKLFFGSGTQLSVL.

The chain carries TRBV7-2 and TRBJ2-5, with 15 bases matching TRBD2. This CDR3 has 19 residues. Germline CDR1 and CDR2: SGHTA and FQGNSA. Trimming removed 0 bases from V and 6 bases from J; junction bases left unmatched: 11. In DNA, the CDR3 is TGTGCCAGCAGCTTAGCCCCGCGGACTAGCGGGAGGGCCGGGAAGACCCAGTACTTC. Amino acids: CASSLAPRTSGRAGKTQYF.

The chain carries TRBV19 and TRBJ2-7, with 12 bases lining up with TRBD1. The CDR3 spans 18 residues. The junction had 13 bases not matched to a gene; V was cut back by 5 bases and J by 2 bases. Germline V gives CDR1 LNHDA, CDR2 SQIVND (reference sequence). This chain's CDR3 is CASSSKGTGGSIPYEQYF. CDR3 DNA sequence: TGTGCCAGTAGTTCGAAGGGGACAGGGGGCTCTATACCCTACGAGCAGTACTTC.

This clone was counted a single time. The V and J genes are TRBV6-1 and TRBJ2-7; TRBD1 matches 8 bases. V trimming: 3 bases; J trimming: 2 bases; junction bases outside the gene matches: 6. Germline CDR1 and CDR2: MNHNS and SASEGT. The CDR3 contains 15 residues. CDR3 amino acids: CASSDLGTGTYEQYF. CDR3 DNA sequence: TGTGCCAGCAGTGATCTAGGGACAGGCACCTACGAGCAGTACTTC.

The J gene is TRBJ1-6, the V gene TRBV5-1, with 9 positions matching TRBD1. V was clipped by 2 bases and J by 10 bases; unmatched bases: 4. This CDR3 region has 14 residues. Per the germline V gene, CDR1 is SGHRS and CDR2 is YFSETQ. CDR3 sequence (DNA): TGCGCCAGCAGCTTCCGGGACAGGGTATCACCCCTCCACTTT. Encoded protein: CASSFRDRVSPLHF.

The chain has TRBV4-3 and TRBJ2-7; TRBD1 is a possible D gene (6 bases). The germline V gene has CDR1 LGHNA and CDR2 YSLEER. This CDR3 is built from 16 residues. The V and J ends lost 3 bases and 6 bases respectively, with 21 bases between them. The CDR3 is CASSQYPQGQATEQYF. The CDR3 DNA reads TGCGCCAGCAGCCAGTACCCTCAGGGGCAGGCAACCGAGCAGTACTTC.

The chain links TRBV3-1 (or the pseudogene TRBV3-2) to TRBJ2-3, with D perhaps matching TRBD1 (6 bases). The CDR3 covers 15 residues. Trimming took 1 base from V and 6 from J, leaving 14 bases between them. Germline CDR1 and CDR2: LGHDT and YNNKEL (reference sequence). CDR3 in amino acids: CASSQVGRGSDTQYF. The CDR3 DNA is TGTGCCAGCAGCCAAGTAGGCAGGGGCTCGGATACGCAGTATTTT.